Following are 27 T cell receptor beta chains from one sample sequenced in a study of PD-1 blockade in classical Hodgkin lymphoma. The time point was: cycle 4 day 1 (C4D1), after around six weeks of nivolumab. Every patient was affected by relapse after autologous stem cell transplantation, while exposure to brentuximab vedotin was not uniform. The protocol was immunoSEQ multiplex PCR, while the TCRdb copy is restricted to in-frame clones and leaves out a portion. The sample yields over 20,000 clones, about 85% seen once. This material consisted of peripheral blood mononuclear cells (PBMCs), taken before the fourth cycle of nivolumab. All receptors derive from a human donor with classical Hodgkin lymphoma.

The V call is TRBV11-3, the J call TRBJ2-6; D assignment may be TRBD1 or TRBD2 (6 bases each). The CDR3 is 16 residues long. Trimming removed 0 bases at V and 2 bases at J, with 8 bases between. CDR1 SGHNT and CDR2 YENEEA come from the germline V gene. CDR3 nucleotide sequence: TGTGCCAGCAGCTTAGAAGGGGGGACTGGGGCCAACGTCCTGACTTTC. Translating gives CASSLEGGTGANVLTF. Together with reference TRBV11-3 and TRBJ2-6, the CDR3 gives the full variable domain: EAGVVQSPRYKIIEKKQPVAFWCNPISGHNTLYWYLQNLGQGPELLIRYENEEAVDDSQLPKDRFSAERLKGVDSTLKIQPAELGDSAVYLCASSLEGGTGANVLTFGAGSRLTVL.

The V call is TRBV5-1, the J call TRBJ1-1, with 8 bases lining up with TRBD1. This CDR3 is 13 amino acids long. V lost 4 bases, J lost 7 bases, and 6 bases stayed unmatched. Germline V gene sequence: CDR1 SGHRS, CDR2 YFSETQ. This chain's CDR3 is CASSMTGANEAFF. The CDR3 DNA reads as TGCGCCAGCAGCATGACAGGGGCCAATGAAGCTTTCTTT.

The chain uses TRBV5-1 and TRBJ2-7; 7 positions match TRBD1. V lost 6 bases, J lost 0 bases, and 6 bases stayed unmatched. CDR3 size: 14 residues. CDR1 and CDR2 (germline): SGHRS, YFSETQ. In nucleotides, the CDR3 is TGCGCCAGCACCCTGACAGGGAGCTCCTACGAGCAGTACTTC. This sequence encodes CASTLTGSSYEQYF. Looking up the rest from reference TRBV5-1 and TRBJ2-7 gives the full variable domain: KAGVTQTPRYLIKTRGQQVTLSCSPISGHRSVSWYQQTPGQGLQFLFEYFSETQRNKGNFPGRFSGRQFSNSRSEMNVSTLELGDSALYLCASTLTGSSYEQYFGPGTRLTVT.

The gene calls are TRBV27 and TRBJ2-4, with a possible D match to TRBD1 (5 bases). There are 14 residues in the CDR3. V lost 1 base to trimming and J lost 2 bases, with 6 bases between them. Per germline, CDR1 MNHEY and CDR2 SMNVEV (reference sequence). In DNA, the CDR3 is TGTGCCAGCAGTTTATGGGGCACCAAAAACATTCAGTACTTC. This encodes CASSLWGTKNIQYF.

The V gene is TRBV28, the J gene TRBJ1-4; D perhaps matches TRBD1 (6 bases). The CDR3 runs 15 residues. Trimming shortened V by 2 bases and J by 4 bases, and 11 bases separated the two germline ends. Germline CDR1 is MDHEN and CDR2 is SYDVKM. In DNA form, the CDR3 reads TGTGCCAGCAGTTTACCACAGGGCAGTAATGAAAAACTGTTTTTT. It specifies CASSLPQGSNEKLFF.

This sequence joins TRBV5-1 and TRBJ2-7, with D possibly being TRBD1 or TRBD2 (5 bases each). Trimming left V 1 base short and J 0 bases short, with 14 bases between. The CDR3 is 16 residues long. Germline assignment: CDR1 SGHRS and CDR2 YFSETQ. This chain's CDR3 is CASSLSRGGSSYEQYF. Written as DNA, the CDR3 is TGCGCCAGCAGCTTGTCACGGGGCGGAAGCTCCTACGAGCAGTACTTC.

CDR3 DNA: TGTGCCAGCAGCTTAGCGGAAAATGAGCAGTTCTTC. It codes for CASSLAENEQFF. The rearrangement uses TRBV7-9 and TRBJ2-1; the D is unclear. The V gene lost 0 bases and the J gene lost 7 bases, with 4 bases spanning the gap. From germline, CDR1 is SEHNR and CDR2 FQNEAQ (reference sequence). This CDR3 has 12 residues. Looking up the rest from reference TRBV7-9 and TRBJ2-1 gives the full variable domain: DTGVSQNPRHKITKRGQNVTFRCDPISEHNRLYWYRQTLGQGPEFLTYFQNEAQLEKSRLLSDRFSAERPKGSFSTLEIQRTEQGDSAMYLCASSLAENEQFFGPGTRLTVL.

V and J are TRBV6-5 and TRBJ1-2; 7 bases line up with TRBD1. Losses at the gene ends were 0 bases for V and 8 bases for J; bases not matched to a gene: 6. Germline CDR1 is MNHEY and CDR2 is SVGAGI. CDR3 size: 14 residues. This CDR3 is CASSYSTGFTGYTF. The CDR3 DNA reads TGTGCCAGCAGTTACTCGACAGGGTTCACCGGCTACACCTTC.

The CDR3 reads CASSFGPIGGNEQFF. CDR3 bases: TGTGCCAGCAGTTTTGGGCCCATCGGGGGAAATGAGCAGTTCTTC. The rearrangement links TRBV27 to TRBJ2-1; weak D call: TRBD2 (6 bases). Deletions cut 3 bases from V and 7 bases from J, with 16 bases between. The CDR3 consists of 15 residues. Germline V gene data show CDR1 as MNHEY and CDR2 as SMNVEV (reference sequence).

CDR3 in DNA: TGTGCCAGCAGAGATCAGGGTCGGGCCTCCTACGAGCAGTACTTC. Protein sequence: CASRDQGRASYEQYF. The V call is TRBV27, the J call TRBJ2-7, with a weak D call TRBD1 (5 bases). V lost 6 bases, J lost 0 bases, and 15 bases lay in between. Per germline, CDR1 MNHEY and CDR2 SMNVEV (reference sequence). CDR3 length: 15 residues.

This chain connects TRBV30 to TRBJ1-5; tentative D call: TRBD1 (6 bases). The ends were cut back, 0 bases at V and 2 bases at J, with 11 bases in the middle. The CDR3 is 15 residues long. Germline CDR1 reads GTSNPN; CDR2 reads SVGIG (reference sequence). The CDR3 here is CAWSVGDKGNQPQHF. The CDR3 nucleotides are TGTGCCTGGAGTGTAGGGGACAAAGGCAATCAGCCCCAGCATTTT.

The chain links TRBV2 to TRBJ1-5; D ambiguous. Trimming removed 7 bases from V and 5 bases from J, with 18 bases in between. The CDR3 length is 15 residues. The V gene's germline CDR1 is SNHLY and CDR2 FYNNEI. CDR3 in DNA: TGTGCCAGCAAAAAGTCCGAGGACGGTTATCAGCCCCAGCATTTT. Translated, it gives CASKKSEDGYQPQHF.

This rearrangement joins TRBV7-2 to TRBJ2-7, with 9 bases fitting TRBD1. V gave up 0 bases and J gave up 2 bases; unmatched junction bases: 8. Germline lookup yields CDR1 SGHTA and CDR2 FQGNSA. The CDR3 runs 17 residues. The CDR3 region is CASSLAGTGTGPYEQYF. DNA of the CDR3: TGTGCCAGCAGCTTAGCGGGGACCGGGACAGGGCCCTACGAGCAGTACTTC.

V usage is TRBV2 and J usage is TRBJ2-6; D ambiguous. Per germline, CDR1 SNHLY and CDR2 FYNNEI. The CDR3 covers 14 residues. V was trimmed by 2 bases and J by 4 bases, leaving 6 bases between them. Here the CDR3 DNA reads TGTGCCAGCAGTGAAACCTCCGGGGCCAACGTCCTGACTTTC. This encodes CASSETSGANVLTF.

The chain links TRBV11-2 to TRBJ1-4, with D maybe TRBD1 (6 bases). With 3 bases removed from V and 6 bases from J, the gap between germline ends came to 11 bases. CDR1 is SGHAT, CDR2 FQNNGV, per germline. CDR3 length: 14 amino acids. The CDR3 DNA is TGTGCCAGCAGCTTCCTCCCAGGGGATGAAAAACTGTTTTTT. The encoded protein is CASSFLPGDEKLFF.

The CDR3 sequence is CASSQEPARETQYF. The CDR3 coding sequence is TGCGCCAGCAGCCAAGAGCCAGCGAGGGAGACCCAGTACTTC. The rearrangement uses TRBV4-1 and TRBJ2-5; no clear D gene. From germline, CDR1 is MGHRA and CDR2 YSYEKL. The CDR3 sequence is 14 residues long. Trimming removed 0 bases at V and 5 bases at J, with 10 bases between.

The V and J genes are TRBV28 and TRBJ2-5, with 9 nucleotides matching TRBD1. Trimming took 5 bases from V and 2 from J; bases not matched to a gene: 6. The germline V gene encodes CDR1 MDHEN and CDR2 SYDVKM. CDR3 size: 15 residues. The CDR3 nucleotides are TGTGCCAGCAGTCCCTGGGACAGGGCTCAAGAGACCCAGTACTTC. Its protein product is CASSPWDRAQETQYF.

This clone appeared a single time. V usage is TRBV21-1 and J usage is TRBJ2-1. TRBV21-1 is classified as a pseudogene. CDR3 length equals 14 residues. CDR3 sequence (DNA): TGTGCCAGCAGCGGCAAGGACGAGGACAATGAGCAGTTCTTC. As protein: CASSGKDEDNEQFF.

The chain recombines TRBV6-1 with TRBJ2-7; D remains ambiguous. The CDR3 is 14 residues long. V lost 1 base to trimming and J lost 0 bases, with 7 bases between them. Per the germline V gene, CDR1 is MNHNS and CDR2 is SASEGT. The CDR3 region is CASSEVGFSYEQYF. For the CDR3, the DNA is TGTGCCAGCAGTGAAGTCGGCTTCTCCTACGAGCAGTACTTC.

This clone was recorded only once. The gene calls are TRBV5-1 and TRBJ1-1; possible D gene TRBD1, 5 bases. The V and J ends lost 4 bases and 0 bases respectively, with 13 bases between them. Germline CDR1 reads SGHRS; CDR2 reads YFSETQ. This CDR3 spans 15 amino acids. This chain's CDR3 is CASSRGVGMNTEAFF. The CDR3 nucleotides read TGCGCCAGCAGCCGGGGGGTTGGCATGAACACTGAAGCTTTCTTT.

This clone was seen a few times. V and J are TRBV7-3 and TRBJ2-2, with D perhaps matching TRBD1 (6 bases). V dropped 4 bases and J dropped 5 bases, with 8 bases sitting between them. The V gene's germline CDR1 is SGHTA and CDR2 FQGTGA. This CDR3 comprises 13 residues. Here the CDR3 DNA reads TGTGCCAGCAGCTCCACAGGGACCGGGGAGCTGTTTTTT. This gives the protein CASSSTGTGELFF.

CDR3 residues: CASSLMGIAEAFF. Here the CDR3 DNA reads TGCGCCAGCAGCCTGATGGGGATCGCTGAAGCTTTCTTT. The chain recombines TRBV4-3 with TRBJ1-1; D remains unclear. Looked up from germline, CDR1 is LGHNA and CDR2 is YSLEER. The V gene lost 4 bases and the J gene lost 6 bases, with 12 bases spanning the gap. The CDR3 runs to 13 residues.

The V gene is TRBV25-1, the J gene TRBJ2-6, with D tentatively TRBD1 (5 bases). The CDR3 sequence is 18 residues long. Germline values: CDR1 MGHDK, CDR2 SYGVNS. V gave up 5 bases and J gave up 5 bases, with 22 bases separating them. CDR3 in DNA: TGTGCCAGCAGTCGGCAAGAAACTGGACAAAGTCGGGCCAACGTCCTGACTTTC. It specifies CASSRQETGQSRANVLTF. The full variable domain, rest sourced from reference TRBV25-1 and TRBJ2-6, is EADIYQTPRYLVIGTGKKITLECSQTMGHDKMYWYQQDPGMELHLIHYSYGVNSTEKGDLSSESTVSRIRTEHFPLTLESARPSHTSQYLCASSRQETGQSRANVLTFGAGSRLTVL.

This sequence joins TRBV13 and TRBJ1-1; D is unresolved. Looked up from germline, CDR1 is PRHDT and CDR2 is FYEKMQ (reference sequence). V lost 5 bases, J lost 5 bases, and 15 bases lay in between. The CDR3 totals 14 residues. In DNA form, the CDR3 reads TGTGCCAGCAGCGGTAGCGGGAGATTAACTGAAGCTTTCTTT. This encodes CASSGSGRLTEAFF. Filled out from reference TRBV13 and TRBJ1-1, the complete variable domain reads AAGVIQSPRHLIKEKRETATLKCYPIPRHDTVYWYQQGPGQDPQFLISFYEKMQSDKGSIPDRFSAQQFSDYHSELNMSSLELGDSALYFCASSGSGRLTEAFFGQGTRLTVV.

The V call is TRBV6-5, the J call TRBJ1-5; D gene unclear. V gave up 0 bases and J gave up 4 bases, with 13 bases separating them. Germline CDR1 is MNHEY and CDR2 is SVGAGI. The CDR3 sequence is 16 residues long. This CDR3 is CASSYSRNIINQPQHF. The CDR3 DNA is TGTGCCAGCAGTTACTCAAGGAATATCATTAATCAGCCCCAGCATTTT.

The chain is built from TRBV11-2 and TRBJ1-1; D unclear. Per germline, CDR1 SGHAT and CDR2 FQNNGV. The CDR3 is made up of 13 amino acids. With 0 bases removed from V and 1 base from J, the gap between germline ends came to 3 bases. The CDR3 reads CASSLDRNTEAFF. The CDR3, as DNA: TGTGCCAGCAGCTTAGACCGGAACACTGAAGCTTTCTTT.

The V gene is TRBV10-3, the J gene TRBJ2-7; 8 nucleotides align to TRBD2. This CDR3 comprises 14 residues. V dropped 7 bases and J dropped 0; count of bases not matched to a gene: 5. Germline CDR1 and CDR2: ENHRY and SYGVKD. DNA for the CDR3: TGTGCCATCAAGGCGGGAGGCCTCTCCTACGAGCAGTACTTC. Amino acids: CAIKAGGLSYEQYF.